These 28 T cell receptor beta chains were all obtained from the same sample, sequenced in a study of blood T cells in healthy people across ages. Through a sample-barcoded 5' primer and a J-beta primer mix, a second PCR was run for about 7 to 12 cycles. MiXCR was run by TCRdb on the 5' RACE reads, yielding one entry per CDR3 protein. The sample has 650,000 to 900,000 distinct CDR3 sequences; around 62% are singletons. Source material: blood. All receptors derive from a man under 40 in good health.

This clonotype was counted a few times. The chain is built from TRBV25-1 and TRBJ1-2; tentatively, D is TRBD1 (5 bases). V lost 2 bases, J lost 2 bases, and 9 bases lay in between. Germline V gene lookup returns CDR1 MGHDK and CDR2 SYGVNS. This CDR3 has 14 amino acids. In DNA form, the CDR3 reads TGTGCCAGCAGTGAACAGGGCAGAAACTATGGCTACACCTTC. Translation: CASSEQGRNYGYTF.

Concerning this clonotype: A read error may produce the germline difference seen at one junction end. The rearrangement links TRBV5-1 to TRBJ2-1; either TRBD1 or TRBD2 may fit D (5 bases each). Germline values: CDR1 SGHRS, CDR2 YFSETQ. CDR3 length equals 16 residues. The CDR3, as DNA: TGCGTCAGCAGCTTGGGATTCCGGGACGGTTACAATGAGCAGTTCTTC. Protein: CVSSLGFRDGYNEQFF.

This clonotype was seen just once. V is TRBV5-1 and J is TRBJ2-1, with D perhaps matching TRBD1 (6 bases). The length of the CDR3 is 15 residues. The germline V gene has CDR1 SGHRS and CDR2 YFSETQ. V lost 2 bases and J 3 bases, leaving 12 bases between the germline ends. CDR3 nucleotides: TGCGCCAGCAGCTTTACCGGGACACACTACAATGAGCAGTTCTTC. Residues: CASSFTGTHYNEQFF. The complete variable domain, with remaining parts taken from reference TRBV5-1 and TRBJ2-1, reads KAGVTQTPRYLIKTRGQQVTLSCSPISGHRSVSWYQQTPGQGLQFLFEYFSETQRNKGNFPGRFSGRQFSNSRSEMNVSTLELGDSALYLCASSFTGTHYNEQFFGPGTRLTVL.

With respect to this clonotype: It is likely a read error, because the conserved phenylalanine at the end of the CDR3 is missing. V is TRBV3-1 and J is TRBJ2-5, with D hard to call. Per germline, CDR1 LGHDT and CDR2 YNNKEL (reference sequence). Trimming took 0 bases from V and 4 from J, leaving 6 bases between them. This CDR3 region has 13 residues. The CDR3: CASSQDLRETQYS. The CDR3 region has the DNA TGTGCCAGCAGCCAAGATCTTCGAGAGACCCAGTACTCC.

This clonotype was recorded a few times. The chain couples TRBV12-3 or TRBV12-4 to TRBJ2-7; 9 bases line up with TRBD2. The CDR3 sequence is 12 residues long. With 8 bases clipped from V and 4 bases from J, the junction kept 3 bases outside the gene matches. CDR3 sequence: CASRLAGYEQYF. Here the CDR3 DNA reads TGTGCCAGCCGGCTAGCGGGGTACGAGCAGTACTTC.

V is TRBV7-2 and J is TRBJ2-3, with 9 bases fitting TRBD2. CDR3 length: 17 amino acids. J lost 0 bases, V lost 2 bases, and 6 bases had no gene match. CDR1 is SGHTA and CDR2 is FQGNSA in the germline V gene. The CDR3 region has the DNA TGTGCCAGCAGCTTATGGGGGACTAGCCCTAGCACAGATACGCAGTATTTT. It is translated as CASSLWGTSPSTDTQYF. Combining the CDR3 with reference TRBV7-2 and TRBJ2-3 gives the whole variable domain GAGVSQSPSNKVTEKGKDVELRCDPISGHTALYWYRQSLGQGLEFLIYFQGNSAPDKSGLPSDRFSAERTGGSVSTLTIQRTQQEDSAVYLCASSLWGTSPSTDTQYFGPGTRLTVL.

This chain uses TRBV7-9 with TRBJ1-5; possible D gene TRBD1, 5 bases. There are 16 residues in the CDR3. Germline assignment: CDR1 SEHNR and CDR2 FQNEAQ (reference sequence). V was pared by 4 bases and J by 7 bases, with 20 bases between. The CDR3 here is CASSSTRQGPLQPQHF. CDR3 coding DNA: TGTGCCAGCAGCTCTACCCGGCAGGGACCTCTCCAGCCCCAGCATTTT.

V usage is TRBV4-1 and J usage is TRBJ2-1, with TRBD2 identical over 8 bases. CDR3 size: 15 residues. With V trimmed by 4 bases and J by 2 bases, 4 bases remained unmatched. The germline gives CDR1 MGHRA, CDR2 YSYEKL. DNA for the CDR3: TGCGCCAGCAGCCCAGCGGGGGCCACCTACAATGAGCAGTTCTTC. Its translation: CASSPAGATYNEQFF.

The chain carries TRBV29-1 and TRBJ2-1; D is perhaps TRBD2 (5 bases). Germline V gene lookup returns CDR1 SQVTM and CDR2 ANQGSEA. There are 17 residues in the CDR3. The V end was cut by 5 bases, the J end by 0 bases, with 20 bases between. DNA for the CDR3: TGCAGCGTTTTCCATCCCCTGAGCGGCAGCTCCTACAATGAGCAGTTCTTC. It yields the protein CSVFHPLSGSSYNEQFF.

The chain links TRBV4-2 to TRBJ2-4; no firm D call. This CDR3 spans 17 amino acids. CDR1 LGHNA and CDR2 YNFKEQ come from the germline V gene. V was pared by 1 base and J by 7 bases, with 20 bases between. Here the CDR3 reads CASSQGVRAQRWNIQYF. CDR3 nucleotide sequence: TGTGCCAGCAGCCAAGGGGTTAGGGCCCAAAGGTGGAACATTCAGTACTTC.

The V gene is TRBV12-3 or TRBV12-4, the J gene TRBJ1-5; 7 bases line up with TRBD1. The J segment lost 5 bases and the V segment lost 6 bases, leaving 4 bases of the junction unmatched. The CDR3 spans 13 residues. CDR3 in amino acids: CASSLTGYQPQHF. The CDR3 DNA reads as TGTGCCAGCAGCCTGACAGGGTATCAGCCCCAGCATTTT.

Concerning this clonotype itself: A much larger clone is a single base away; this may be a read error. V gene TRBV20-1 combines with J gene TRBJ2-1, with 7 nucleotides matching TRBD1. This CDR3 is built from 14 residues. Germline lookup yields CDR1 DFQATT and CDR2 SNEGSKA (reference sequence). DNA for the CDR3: TGCAGTGCCCTTTTGACAGGGTTGGGCAATGGGCAGTTCTTC. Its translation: CSALLTGLGNGQFF.

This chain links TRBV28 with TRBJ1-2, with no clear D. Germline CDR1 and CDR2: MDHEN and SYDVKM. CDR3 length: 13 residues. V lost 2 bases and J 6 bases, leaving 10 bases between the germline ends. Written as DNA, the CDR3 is TGTGCCAGCAGTTTAGAGGTTGCCCATGGCTACACCTTC. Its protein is CASSLEVAHGYTF.

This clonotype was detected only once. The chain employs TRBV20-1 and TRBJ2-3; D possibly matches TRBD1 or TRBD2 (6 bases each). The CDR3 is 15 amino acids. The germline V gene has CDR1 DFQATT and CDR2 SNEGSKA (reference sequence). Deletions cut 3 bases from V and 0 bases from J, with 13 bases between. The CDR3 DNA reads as TGCAGTGCTAGCCGGGGAGGACAGAGCACAGATACGCAGTATTTT. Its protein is CSASRGGQSTDTQYF.

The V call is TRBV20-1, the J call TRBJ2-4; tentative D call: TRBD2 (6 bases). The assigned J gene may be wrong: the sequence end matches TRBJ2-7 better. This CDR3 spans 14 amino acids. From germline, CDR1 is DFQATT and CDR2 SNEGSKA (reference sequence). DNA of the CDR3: TGCAGTGCTAGAGATCATCGGGGGACCTACGAGCAGTACTTC. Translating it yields CSARDHRGTYEQYF.

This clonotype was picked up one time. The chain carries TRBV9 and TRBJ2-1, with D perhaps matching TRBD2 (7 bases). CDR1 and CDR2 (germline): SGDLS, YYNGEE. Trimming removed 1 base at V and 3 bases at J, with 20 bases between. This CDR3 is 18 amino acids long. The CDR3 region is CASSVSGAPGLGYNEQFF. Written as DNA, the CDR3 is TGTGCCAGCAGCGTATCAGGGGCGCCAGGACTAGGCTACAATGAGCAGTTCTTC.

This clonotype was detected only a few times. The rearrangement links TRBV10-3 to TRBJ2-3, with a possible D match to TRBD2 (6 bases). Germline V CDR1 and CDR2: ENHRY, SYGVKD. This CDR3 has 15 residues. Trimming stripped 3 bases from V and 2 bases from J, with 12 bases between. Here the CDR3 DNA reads TGTGCCATCAGTGAACGAGGAGGGACCACAGATACGCAGTATTTT. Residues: CAISERGGTTDTQYF.

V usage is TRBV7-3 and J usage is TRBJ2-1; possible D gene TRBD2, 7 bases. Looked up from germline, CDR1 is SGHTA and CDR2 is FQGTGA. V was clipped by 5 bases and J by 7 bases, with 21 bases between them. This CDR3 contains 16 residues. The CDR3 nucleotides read TGTGCCAGCAGCCTAAATCGGGGGGCCCCTAGTAATGAGCAGTTCTTC. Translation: CASSLNRGAPSNEQFF.

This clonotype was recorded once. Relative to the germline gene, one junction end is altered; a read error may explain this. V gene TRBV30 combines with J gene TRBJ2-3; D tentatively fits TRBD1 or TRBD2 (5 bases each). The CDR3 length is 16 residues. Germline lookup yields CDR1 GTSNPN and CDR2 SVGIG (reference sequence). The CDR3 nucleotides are TGTGCCCGGAGCCCCGGGGCCGGGAACGGCGTAGATACGCAGTATTTT. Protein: CARSPGAGNGVDTQYF.

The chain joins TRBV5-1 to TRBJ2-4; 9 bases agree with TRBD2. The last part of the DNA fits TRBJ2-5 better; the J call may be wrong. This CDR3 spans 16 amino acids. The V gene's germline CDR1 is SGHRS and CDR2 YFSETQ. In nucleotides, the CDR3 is TGCGCCAGCAGACCGGGACTAGCCCGTCCGACGGAGACCCAGTACTTC. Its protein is CASRPGLARPTETQYF.

CDR3 DNA sequence: TGTGCCAGCAGCCTTCGGGAGGATGGGAGCAATCAGCCCCAGCATTTT. This sequence encodes CASSLREDGSNQPQHF. The V and J genes are TRBV4-2 and TRBJ1-5; D unresolved. Germline loops: CDR1 LGHNA, CDR2 YNFKEQ. The CDR3 consists of 16 residues. V was pared by 4 bases and J by 1 base, with 14 bases between.

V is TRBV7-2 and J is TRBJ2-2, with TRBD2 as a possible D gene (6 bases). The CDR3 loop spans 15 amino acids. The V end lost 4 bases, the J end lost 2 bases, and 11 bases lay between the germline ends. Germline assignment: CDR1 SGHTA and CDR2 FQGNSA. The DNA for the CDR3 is TGTGCCAGCAGCTCGTGGGGACTCAACACCGGGGAGCTGTTTTTT. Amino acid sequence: CASSSWGLNTGELFF.

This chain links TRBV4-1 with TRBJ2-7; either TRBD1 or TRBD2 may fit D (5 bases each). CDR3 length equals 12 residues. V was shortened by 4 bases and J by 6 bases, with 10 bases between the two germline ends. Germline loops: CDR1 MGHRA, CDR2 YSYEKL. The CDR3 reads CASSPGRFEQYF. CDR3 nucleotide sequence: TGCGCCAGCAGCCCGGGACGTTTCGAGCAGTACTTC.

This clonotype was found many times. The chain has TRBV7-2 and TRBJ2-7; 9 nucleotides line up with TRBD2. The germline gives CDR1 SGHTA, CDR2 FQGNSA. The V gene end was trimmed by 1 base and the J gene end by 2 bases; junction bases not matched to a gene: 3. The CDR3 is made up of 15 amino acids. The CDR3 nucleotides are TGTGCCAGCAGCTTAGATGCGGGGGGGGCCTACGAGCAGTACTTC. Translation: CASSLDAGGAYEQYF. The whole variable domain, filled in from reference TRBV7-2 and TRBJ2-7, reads GAGVSQSPSNKVTEKGKDVELRCDPISGHTALYWYRQSLGQGLEFLIYFQGNSAPDKSGLPSDRFSAERTGGSVSTLTIQRTQQEDSAVYLCASSLDAGGAYEQYFGPGTRLTVT.

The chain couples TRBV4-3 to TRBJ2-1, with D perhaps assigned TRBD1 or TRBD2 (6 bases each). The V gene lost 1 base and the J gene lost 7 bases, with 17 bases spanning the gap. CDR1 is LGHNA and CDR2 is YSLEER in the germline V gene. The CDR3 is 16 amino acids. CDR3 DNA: TGCGCCAGCAGCCAAGTCCGTGGGGGGCCTCTGAATGAGCAGTTCTTC. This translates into CASSQVRGGPLNEQFF.

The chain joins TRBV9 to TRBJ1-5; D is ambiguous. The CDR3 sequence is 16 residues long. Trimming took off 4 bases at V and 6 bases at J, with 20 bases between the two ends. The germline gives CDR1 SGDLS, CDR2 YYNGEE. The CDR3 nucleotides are TGTGCCAGCAGCCTGTCGTTGGGCGACCCTTTTCAGCCCCAGCATTTT. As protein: CASSLSLGDPFQPQHF.

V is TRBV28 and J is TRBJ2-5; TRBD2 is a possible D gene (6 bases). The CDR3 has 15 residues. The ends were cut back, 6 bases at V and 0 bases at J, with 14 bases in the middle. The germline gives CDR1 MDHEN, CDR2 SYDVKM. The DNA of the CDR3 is TGTGCCAGCAGCCTTTCATGGGGGGACCAAGAGACCCAGTACTTC. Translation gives CASSLSWGDQETQYF.

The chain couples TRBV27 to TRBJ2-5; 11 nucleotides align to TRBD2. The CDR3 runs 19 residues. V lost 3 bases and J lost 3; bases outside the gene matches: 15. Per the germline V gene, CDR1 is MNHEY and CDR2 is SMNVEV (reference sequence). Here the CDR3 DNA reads TGTGCCAGCAGTTTTCGGGGCTCGCTAGCGGGAGGTCCAAAAGAGACCCAGTACTTC. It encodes CASSFRGSLAGGPKETQYF.